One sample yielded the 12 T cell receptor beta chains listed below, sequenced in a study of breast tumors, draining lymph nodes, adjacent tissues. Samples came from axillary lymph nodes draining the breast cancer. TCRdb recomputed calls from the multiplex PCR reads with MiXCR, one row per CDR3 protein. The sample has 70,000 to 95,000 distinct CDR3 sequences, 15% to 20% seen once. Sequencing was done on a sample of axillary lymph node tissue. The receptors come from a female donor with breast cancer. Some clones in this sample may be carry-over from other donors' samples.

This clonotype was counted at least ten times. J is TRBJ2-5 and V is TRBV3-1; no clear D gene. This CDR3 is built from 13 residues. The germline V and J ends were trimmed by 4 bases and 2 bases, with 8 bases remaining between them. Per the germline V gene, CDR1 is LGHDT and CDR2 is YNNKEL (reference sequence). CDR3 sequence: CASSPKPQETQYF. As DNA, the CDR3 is TGTGCCAGCAGCCCAAAACCACAAGAGACCCAGTACTTC.

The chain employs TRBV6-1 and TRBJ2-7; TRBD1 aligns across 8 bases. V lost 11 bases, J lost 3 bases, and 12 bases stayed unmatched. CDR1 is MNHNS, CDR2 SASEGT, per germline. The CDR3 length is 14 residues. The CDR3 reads CAVSEQGELYEQYF. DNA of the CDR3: TGTGCCGTTTCCGAACAGGGGGAACTCTACGAGCAGTACTTC.

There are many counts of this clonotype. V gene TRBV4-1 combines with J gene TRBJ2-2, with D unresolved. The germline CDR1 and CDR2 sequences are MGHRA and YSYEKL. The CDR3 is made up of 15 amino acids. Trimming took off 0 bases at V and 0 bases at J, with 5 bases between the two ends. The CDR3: CASSQDRTNTGELFF. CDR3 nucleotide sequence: TGCGCCAGCAGCCAAGATCGGACGAACACCGGGGAGCTGTTTTTT.

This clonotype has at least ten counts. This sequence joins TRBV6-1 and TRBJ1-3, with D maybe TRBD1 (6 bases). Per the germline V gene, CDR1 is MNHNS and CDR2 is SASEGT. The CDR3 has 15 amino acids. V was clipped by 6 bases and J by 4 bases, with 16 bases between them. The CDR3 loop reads CASSLGGFGGNTIYF. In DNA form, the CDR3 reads TGTGCCAGCAGCCTTGGGGGCTTTGGAGGAAACACCATATATTTT.

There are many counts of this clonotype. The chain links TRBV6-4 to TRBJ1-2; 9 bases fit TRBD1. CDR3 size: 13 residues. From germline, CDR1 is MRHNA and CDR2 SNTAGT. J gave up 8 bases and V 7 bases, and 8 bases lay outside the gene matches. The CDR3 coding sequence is TGTGCCAGCACCCCGGGACAGGGAAGAGGCTACACCTTC. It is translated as CASTPGQGRGYTF.

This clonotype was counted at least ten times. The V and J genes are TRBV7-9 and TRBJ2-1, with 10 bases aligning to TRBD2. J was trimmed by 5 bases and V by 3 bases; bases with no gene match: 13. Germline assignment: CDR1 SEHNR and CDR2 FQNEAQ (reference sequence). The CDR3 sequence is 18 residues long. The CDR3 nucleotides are TGTGCCAGCAGCTTCCCACCAGCGGGAGGGCGAGGGAACAATGAGCAGTTCTTC. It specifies CASSFPPAGGRGNNEQFF.

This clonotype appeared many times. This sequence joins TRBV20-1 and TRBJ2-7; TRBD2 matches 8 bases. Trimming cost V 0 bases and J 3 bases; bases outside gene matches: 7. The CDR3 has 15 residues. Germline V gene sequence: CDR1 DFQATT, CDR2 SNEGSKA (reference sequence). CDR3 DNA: TGCAGTGCTAGAGATCCGGAGCGGGGGAGCTACGAGCAGTACTTC. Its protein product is CSARDPERGSYEQYF.

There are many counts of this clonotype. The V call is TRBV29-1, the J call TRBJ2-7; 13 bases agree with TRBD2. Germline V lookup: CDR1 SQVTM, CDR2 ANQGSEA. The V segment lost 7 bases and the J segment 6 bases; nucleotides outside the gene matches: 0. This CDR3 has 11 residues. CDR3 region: CSGTSGSEQYF. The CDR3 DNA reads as TGCAGCGGGACTAGCGGGAGCGAGCAGTACTTC.

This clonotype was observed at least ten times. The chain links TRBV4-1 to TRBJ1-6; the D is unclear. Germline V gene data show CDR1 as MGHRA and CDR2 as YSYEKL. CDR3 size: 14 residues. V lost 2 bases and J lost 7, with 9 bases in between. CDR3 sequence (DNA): TGCGCCAGCAGCCAACCGAAAGGGAATTCACCCCTCCACTTT. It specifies CASSQPKGNSPLHF.

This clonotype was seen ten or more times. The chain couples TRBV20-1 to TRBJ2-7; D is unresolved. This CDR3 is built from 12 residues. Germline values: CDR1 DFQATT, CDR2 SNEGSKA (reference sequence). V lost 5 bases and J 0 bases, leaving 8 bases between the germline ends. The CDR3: CSAWTLSYEQYF. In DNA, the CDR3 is TGCAGTGCTTGGACCCTCTCCTACGAGCAGTACTTC.

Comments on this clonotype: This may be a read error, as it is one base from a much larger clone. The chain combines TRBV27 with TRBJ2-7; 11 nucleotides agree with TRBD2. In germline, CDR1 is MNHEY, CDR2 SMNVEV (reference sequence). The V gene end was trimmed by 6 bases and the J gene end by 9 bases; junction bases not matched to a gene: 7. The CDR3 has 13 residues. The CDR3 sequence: CASSITSGSGQYF. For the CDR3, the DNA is TGTGCCAGCAGCATTACTAGCGGGAGCGGGCAGTACTTC.

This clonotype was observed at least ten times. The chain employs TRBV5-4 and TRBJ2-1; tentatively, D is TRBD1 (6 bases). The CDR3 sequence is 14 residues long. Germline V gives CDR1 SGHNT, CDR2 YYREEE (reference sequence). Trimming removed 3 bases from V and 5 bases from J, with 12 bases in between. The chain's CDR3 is CASSYGTQNNEQFF. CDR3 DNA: TGTGCCAGCAGCTACGGGACACAGAACAATGAGCAGTTCTTC.